These 25 T cell receptor beta chains share one sample of origin, sequenced in a study of shared clonotypes between healthy human individuals. Using immunoSEQ multiplex PCR, the repertoire was profiled, and TCRdb retains in-frame clones only, with some absent. The top ten hold 0.1% to 0.15% of the sample, which has some 2,000,000 clones, approximately 95% seen once. The sequenced sample consisted of naive CD4+ T cells sorted from blood. Subset meaning: CD45RA+ positively selected. The receptors come from a man aged 18 to 29 in good health.

Here the CDR3 reads CASSLESGGANEKLFF. The CDR3 DNA follows: TGCGCCAGCAGCTTGGAATCAGGGGGGGCTAATGAAAAACTGTTTTTT. V is TRBV5-1 and J is TRBJ1-4; 7 nucleotides match TRBD1. The CDR3 covers 16 residues. CDR1 is SGHRS, CDR2 YFSETQ, per germline. Germline trimming cut 0 bases from V and 3 bases from J; bases unmatched to any gene: 5.

The V gene is TRBV5-4, the J gene TRBJ2-3; TRBD1 matches 10 bases. Germline lookup yields CDR1 SGHNT and CDR2 YYREEE (reference sequence). The CDR3 loop spans 15 amino acids. The V segment lost 4 bases and the J segment 4 bases; nucleotides outside the gene matches: 6. The CDR3 DNA is TGTGCCAGCAGCATGGACAGGGGGTACTCAGATACGCAGTATTTT. This translates into CASSMDRGYSDTQYF.

The V call is TRBV19, the J call TRBJ2-2, with D possibly called TRBD1 or TRBD2 (5 bases each). V was clipped by 4 bases and J by 6 bases, with 15 bases between them. This CDR3 comprises 15 residues. Per the germline V gene, CDR1 is LNHDA and CDR2 is SQIVND (reference sequence). CDR3 protein: CASSTPEGKAGELFF. DNA for the CDR3: TGTGCCAGTAGTACCCCCGAGGGGAAGGCCGGGGAGCTGTTTTTT.

For this clone: The same CDR3 is also encoded by other DNA sequences in this sample. The rearrangement joins TRBV6-6 to TRBJ2-2; D remains ambiguous. Germline V gene lookup returns CDR1 MNHNY and CDR2 SVGAGI (reference sequence). Trimming took 2 bases from V and 1 from J, leaving 5 bases between them. This CDR3 has 14 residues. The CDR3 here is CASSYPENTGELFF. The DNA of the CDR3 is TGTGCCAGCAGTTACCCGGAGAACACCGGGGAGCTGTTTTTT.

This chain connects TRBV5-1 to TRBJ2-2; 11 bases line up with TRBD2. Germline V gene lookup returns CDR1 SGHRS and CDR2 YFSETQ. This CDR3 is 17 amino acids long. With V trimmed by 0 bases and J by 4 bases, 5 bases remained unmatched. The CDR3 region is CASSLVTGTSGTGELFF. The CDR3 DNA sequence: TGCGCCAGCAGCTTGGTTACGGGGACTAGCGGCACCGGGGAGCTGTTTTTT.

The V gene is TRBV29-1, the J gene TRBJ2-3; D remains unclear. Trimming pared 5 bases from V and 6 bases from J, leaving 24 bases between. Looked up from germline, CDR1 is SQVTM and CDR2 is ANQGSEA. The CDR3 loop spans 16 amino acids. CDR3 region: CSVNPSPGLSSDTQYF. The DNA of the CDR3 is TGCAGCGTTAACCCAAGTCCCGGCCTCTCATCGGATACGCAGTATTTT.

This clone was observed a single time. V is TRBV10-3 and J is TRBJ1-1; unclear D gene. The CDR3 runs 12 residues. V was pared by 6 bases and J by 0 bases, with 5 bases between. From germline, CDR1 is ENHRY and CDR2 SYGVKD. The CDR3 loop reads CAIRIMNTEAFF. In nucleotides, the CDR3 is TGTGCCATCAGGATTATGAACACTGAAGCTTTCTTT.

CDR3 DNA: TGCGCCAGCAGCTGGGAGACAGGGTCCTTCTACGAGCAGTACTTC. It codes for CASSWETGSFYEQYF. The rearrangement joins TRBV5-1 to TRBJ2-7; 7 nucleotides align to TRBD1. V was clipped by 3 bases and J by 3 bases; unmatched bases: 9. The CDR3 is 15 residues long. Germline V CDR1 and CDR2: SGHRS, YFSETQ.

This chain uses TRBV30 with TRBJ1-1; no clear D gene. Germline V gives CDR1 GTSNPN, CDR2 SVGIG (reference sequence). The V gene lost 0 bases and the J gene lost 5 bases, with 10 bases spanning the gap. The CDR3 is 13 amino acids. The CDR3 DNA reads as TGTGCCTGGAGTGTAGGCGTGGGGACTGAAGCTTTCTTT. As protein: CAWSVGVGTEAFF.

The V and J genes are TRBV2 and TRBJ1-2; the match to TRBD1 covers 10 bases. This CDR3 has 16 amino acids. Trimming at V came to 7 bases and at J to 1 base, leaving 9 bases not matched to a gene. CDR1 and CDR2 from the germline V gene are SNHLY and FYNNEI. The CDR3 bases are TGTGCCAGCACCGGACAGGGGGGGACCCTTAACTATGGCTACACCTTC. This gives the protein CASTGQGGTLNYGYTF.

This clone was recorded once. The identical CDR3 is also encoded by other nucleotide sequences in the sample. This sequence joins TRBV2 and TRBJ1-3, with D unresolved. The V end was cut by 4 bases, the J end by 1 base, with 2 bases between. CDR1 and CDR2 (germline): SNHLY, FYNNEI. The CDR3 sequence is 12 residues long. The CDR3 coding sequence is TGTGCCAGCAGTGTATCTGGAAACACCATATATTTT. It codes for CASSVSGNTIYF.

V and J are TRBV27 and TRBJ2-7, with D maybe TRBD1 (5 bases). Germline loops: CDR1 MNHEY, CDR2 SMNVEV (reference sequence). Trimming stripped 7 bases from V and 2 bases from J, with 15 bases between. The CDR3 is 14 amino acids. In DNA form, the CDR3 reads TGTGCCAGCAAGAGACAGTCAGGTCCCTACGAGCAGTACTTC. Amino acid sequence: CASKRQSGPYEQYF.

The rearrangement links TRBV10-1 to TRBJ2-4, with 9 bases identical to TRBD2. This CDR3 comprises 14 residues. Germline V gene data show CDR1 as WNHNN and CDR2 as SYGVQD (reference sequence). V was clipped by 4 bases and J by 7 bases; unmatched bases: 5. DNA for the CDR3: TGCGCCAGCAGTGGCGGGGGGGCGACGAACATTCAGTACTTC. Its translation is CASSGGGATNIQYF.

The chain employs TRBV5-1 and TRBJ2-3; TRBD1 might be the D (6 bases). Germline CDR1 is SGHRS and CDR2 is YFSETQ. V was clipped by 1 base and J by 3 bases, with 15 bases between them. The CDR3 runs 16 residues. The CDR3 reads CASSLRGPQGTDTQYF. CDR3 sequence (DNA): TGCGCCAGCAGCTTGCGGGGACCACAGGGAACAGATACGCAGTATTTT.

This chain uses TRBV2 with TRBJ2-3; 7 nucleotides agree with TRBD2. J was trimmed by 0 bases and V by 5 bases; bases with no gene match: 8. Germline CDR1 is SNHLY and CDR2 is FYNNEI. The CDR3 is 16 residues long. The CDR3 spells CASSRLASGSTDTQYF. The DNA for the CDR3 is TGTGCCAGCAGTCGCTTGGCTAGCGGAAGCACAGATACGCAGTATTTT.

The rearrangement joins TRBV30 to TRBJ1-2; 8 nucleotides agree with TRBD1. V dropped 5 bases and J dropped 3; count of bases not matched to a gene: 8. The length of the CDR3 is 14 residues. Germline V CDR1 and CDR2: GTSNPN, SVGIG (reference sequence). The CDR3 loop reads CAWRGQGVYYGYTF. In nucleotides, the CDR3 is TGTGCCTGGCGTGGACAGGGCGTATACTATGGCTACACCTTC.

The chain employs TRBV5-6 and TRBJ1-2; a possible D gene is TRBD1 (5 bases). The CDR3 is made up of 15 amino acids. Trimming pared 5 bases from V and 4 bases from J, leaving 18 bases between. Germline V gives CDR1 SGHDT, CDR2 YYEEEE. CDR3 sequence reads: CASSLRGGGIYGYTF. CDR3 nucleotides: TGTGCCAGCAGTCTAAGGGGAGGTGGGATCTATGGCTACACCTTC.

The V and J genes are TRBV29-1 and TRBJ2-5; 8 bases are a match to TRBD2. Looked up from germline, CDR1 is SQVTM and CDR2 is ANQGSEA. The ends lost 7 bases at V and 9 bases at J; junction bases unmatched: 28. CDR3 size: 18 residues. The CDR3, as DNA: TGCAGCGCGGCTGGAAGGGCCAAGACTAGCGACTCCACCGAGTCCCAGTACTTC. Its protein product is CSAAGRAKTSDSTESQYF.

The V gene is TRBV6-5, the J gene TRBJ2-1; D may be TRBD2 (7 bases). The CDR3 has 13 amino acids. The germline CDR1 and CDR2 sequences are MNHEY and SVGAGI. Trimming shortened V by 5 bases and J by 6 bases, and 11 bases separated the two germline ends. In DNA, the CDR3 is TGTGCCAGCAGTAGGGGGGGTACCAATGAGCAGTTCTTC. Translation: CASSRGGTNEQFF.

The chain has TRBV27 and TRBJ2-7; 12 bases match TRBD2. After removal of 10 bases from V and 2 bases from J, the junction contained 6 bases not matched to a gene. The germline gives CDR1 MNHEY, CDR2 SMNVEV (reference sequence). The CDR3 consists of 14 residues. The DNA for the CDR3 is TGTGCCACCCCGCTAGCGGGGGGGACCTACGAGCAGTACTTC. Translation gives CATPLAGGTYEQYF.

The V gene is TRBV5-6, the J gene TRBJ2-7; 7 bases line up with TRBD2. V was pared by 2 bases and J by 3 bases, with 8 bases of the junction left unmatched. The CDR3 is 15 residues long. CDR1 SGHDT and CDR2 YYEEEE come from the germline V gene. CDR3 in amino acids: CASSFRAGKGYEQYF. Here the CDR3 DNA reads TGTGCCAGCAGCTTCCGAGCGGGAAAGGGCTACGAGCAGTACTTC.

This chain uses TRBV10-3 with TRBJ1-2; possible D gene TRBD1, 6 bases. This CDR3 comprises 18 residues. V lost 2 bases, J lost 5 bases, and 24 bases lay in between. CDR1 ENHRY and CDR2 SYGVKD come from the germline V gene. The CDR3 here is CAISEPLGGASSIYGYTF. Here the CDR3 DNA reads TGTGCCATCAGTGAGCCCCTGGGGGGGGCCTCATCAATTTATGGCTACACCTTC.

On this clone itself: Compared with germline, one end of the junction differs, possibly owing to a read error. The same CDR3 also results from other DNA sequences found in this sample. The V gene is TRBV7-7, the J gene TRBJ2-1; D is perhaps TRBD1 (5 bases). Per germline, CDR1 SSHAT and CDR2 FNYEAQ (reference sequence). This CDR3 comprises 13 residues. DNA of the CDR3: TGTGCTAGCAGCGTAGACAGCTACAATGAGCAGTTCTTC. Protein product: CASSVDSYNEQFF.

Note on this clone: The same CDR3 is also encoded by other DNA sequences in this sample. This rearrangement joins TRBV4-1 to TRBJ2-3, with D unclear. The CDR3 extends over 13 amino acids. V lost 3 bases and J 4 bases, leaving 8 bases between the germline ends. Germline V gives CDR1 MGHRA, CDR2 YSYEKL. The CDR3 loop reads CASSQIAPDTQYF. CDR3 coding DNA: TGCGCCAGCAGCCAGATAGCCCCAGATACGCAGTATTTT.

The chain couples TRBV5-6 to TRBJ2-2; 15 bases match TRBD2. Losses at the gene ends were 4 bases for V and 5 bases for J; bases not matched to a gene: 9. Germline V lookup: CDR1 SGHDT, CDR2 YYEEEE. The CDR3 consists of 18 residues. The CDR3 protein is CASSPGLAGGRQTGELFF. In DNA, the CDR3 is TGTGCCAGCAGCCCGGGACTAGCGGGAGGCCGCCAAACCGGGGAGCTGTTTTTT.